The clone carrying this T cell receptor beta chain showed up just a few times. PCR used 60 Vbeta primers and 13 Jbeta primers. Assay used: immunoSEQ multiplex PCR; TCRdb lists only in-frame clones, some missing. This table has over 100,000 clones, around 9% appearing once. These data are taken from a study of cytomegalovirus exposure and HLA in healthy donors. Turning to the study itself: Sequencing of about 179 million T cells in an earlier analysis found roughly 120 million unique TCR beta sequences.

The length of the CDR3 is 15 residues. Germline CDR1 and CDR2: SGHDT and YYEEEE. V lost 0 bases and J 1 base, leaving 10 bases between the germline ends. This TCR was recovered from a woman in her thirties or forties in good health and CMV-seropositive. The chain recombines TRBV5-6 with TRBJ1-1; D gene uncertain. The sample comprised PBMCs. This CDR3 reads CASSLGFSRNTEAFF. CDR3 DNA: TGTGCCAGCAGCTTGGGTTTTAGCAGGAACACTGAAGCTTTCTTT.